The sequence of this T cell receptor beta chain was determined in a study of T cell responses to AZD1222 COVID-19 vaccine. Broader study findings: After two AZD1222 doses, spike-specific TCR breadth and depth rose versus day 0. All repertoire sampling was performed exclusively after the peak T cell response. Mostly white British, mostly female donors; authors suggested clonal diversity may be underestimated.

Sequenced by immunoSEQ multiplex PCR; TCRdb stores in-frame clones only, minus some. The sample yields 80,000 to 95,000 clones, roughly 90% seen once. Concerning this clone: Its matching antigen is unknown.

This TCR derives from an adult in good health. The source was peripheral blood, collected on day 0 of MenACWY control vaccination.

The chain's CDR3 is CAWVGGANTEAFF. The CDR3 nucleotides are TGTGCCTGGGTTGGGGGGGCGAACACTGAAGCTTTCTTT. The rearrangement uses TRBV30 and TRBJ1-1; possible D gene TRBD1, 6 bases. This CDR3 has 13 residues. Germline-derived CDR1 and CDR2 are GTSNPN and SVGIG (reference sequence). The V gene lost 5 bases and the J gene lost 1 base, with 11 bases spanning the gap.